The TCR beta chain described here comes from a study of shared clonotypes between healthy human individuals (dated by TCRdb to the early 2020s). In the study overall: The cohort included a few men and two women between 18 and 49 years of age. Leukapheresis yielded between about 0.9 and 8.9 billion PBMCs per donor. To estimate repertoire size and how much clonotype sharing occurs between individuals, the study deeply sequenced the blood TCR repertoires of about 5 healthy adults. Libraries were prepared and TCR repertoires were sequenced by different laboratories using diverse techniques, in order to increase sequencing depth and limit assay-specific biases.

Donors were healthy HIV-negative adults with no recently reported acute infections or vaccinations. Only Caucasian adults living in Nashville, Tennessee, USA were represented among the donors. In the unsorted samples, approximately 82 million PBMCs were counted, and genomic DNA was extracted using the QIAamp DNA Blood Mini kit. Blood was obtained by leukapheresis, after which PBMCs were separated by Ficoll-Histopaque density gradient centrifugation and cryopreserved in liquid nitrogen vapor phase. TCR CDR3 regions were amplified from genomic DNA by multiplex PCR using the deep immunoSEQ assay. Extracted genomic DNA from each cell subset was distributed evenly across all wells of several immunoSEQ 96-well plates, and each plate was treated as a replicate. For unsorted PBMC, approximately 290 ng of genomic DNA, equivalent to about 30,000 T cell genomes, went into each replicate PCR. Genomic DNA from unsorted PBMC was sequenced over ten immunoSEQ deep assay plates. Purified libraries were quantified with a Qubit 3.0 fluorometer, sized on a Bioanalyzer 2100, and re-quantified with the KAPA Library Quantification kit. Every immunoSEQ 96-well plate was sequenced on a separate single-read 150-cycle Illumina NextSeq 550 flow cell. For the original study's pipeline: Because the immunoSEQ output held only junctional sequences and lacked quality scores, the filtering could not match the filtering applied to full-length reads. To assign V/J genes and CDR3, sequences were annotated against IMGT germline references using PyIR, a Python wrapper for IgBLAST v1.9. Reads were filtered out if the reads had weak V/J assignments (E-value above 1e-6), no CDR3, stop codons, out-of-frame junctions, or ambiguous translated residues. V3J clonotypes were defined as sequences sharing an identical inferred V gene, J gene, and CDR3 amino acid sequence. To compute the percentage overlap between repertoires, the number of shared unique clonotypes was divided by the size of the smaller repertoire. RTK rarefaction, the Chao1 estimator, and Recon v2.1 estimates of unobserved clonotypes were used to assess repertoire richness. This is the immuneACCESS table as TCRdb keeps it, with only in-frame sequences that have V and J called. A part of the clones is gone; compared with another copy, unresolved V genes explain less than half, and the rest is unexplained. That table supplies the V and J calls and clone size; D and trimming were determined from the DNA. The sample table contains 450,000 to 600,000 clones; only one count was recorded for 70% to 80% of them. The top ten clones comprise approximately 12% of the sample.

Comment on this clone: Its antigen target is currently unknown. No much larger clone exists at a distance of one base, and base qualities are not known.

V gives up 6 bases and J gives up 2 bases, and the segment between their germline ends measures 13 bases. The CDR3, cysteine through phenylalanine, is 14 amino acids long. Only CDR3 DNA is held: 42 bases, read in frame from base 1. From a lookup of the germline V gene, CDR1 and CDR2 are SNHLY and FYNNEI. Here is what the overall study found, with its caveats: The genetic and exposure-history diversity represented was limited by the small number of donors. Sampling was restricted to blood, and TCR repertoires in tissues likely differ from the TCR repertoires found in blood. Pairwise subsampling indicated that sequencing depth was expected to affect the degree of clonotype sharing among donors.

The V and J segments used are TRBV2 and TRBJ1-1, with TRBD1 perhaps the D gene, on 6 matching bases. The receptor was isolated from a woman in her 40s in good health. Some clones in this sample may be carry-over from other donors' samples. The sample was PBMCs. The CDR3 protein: CASRYRATNTEAFF. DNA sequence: TGTGCCAGCAGATACAGGGCAACCAACACTGAAGCTTTCTTT.